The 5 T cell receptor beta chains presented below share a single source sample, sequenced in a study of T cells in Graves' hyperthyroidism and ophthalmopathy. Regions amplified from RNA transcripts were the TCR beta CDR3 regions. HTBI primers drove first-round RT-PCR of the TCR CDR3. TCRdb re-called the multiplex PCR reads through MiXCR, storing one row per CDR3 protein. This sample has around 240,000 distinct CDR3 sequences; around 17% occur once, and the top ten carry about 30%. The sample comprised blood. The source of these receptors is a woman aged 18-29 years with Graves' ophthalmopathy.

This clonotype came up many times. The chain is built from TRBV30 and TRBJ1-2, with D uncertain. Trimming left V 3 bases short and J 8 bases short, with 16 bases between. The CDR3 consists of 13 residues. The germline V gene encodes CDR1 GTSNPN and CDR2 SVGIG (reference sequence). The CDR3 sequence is CAWRSDSRRGYTF. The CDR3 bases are TGTGCCTGGAGGTCTGACTCTCGGCGAGGCTACACCTTC.

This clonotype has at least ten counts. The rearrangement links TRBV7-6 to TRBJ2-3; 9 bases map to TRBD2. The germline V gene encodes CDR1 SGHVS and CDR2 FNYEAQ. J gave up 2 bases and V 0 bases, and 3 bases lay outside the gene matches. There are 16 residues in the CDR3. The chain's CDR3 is CASSLAERGATDTQYF. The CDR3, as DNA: TGTGCCAGCAGCTTAGCCGAGCGGGGGGCCACAGATACGCAGTATTTT.

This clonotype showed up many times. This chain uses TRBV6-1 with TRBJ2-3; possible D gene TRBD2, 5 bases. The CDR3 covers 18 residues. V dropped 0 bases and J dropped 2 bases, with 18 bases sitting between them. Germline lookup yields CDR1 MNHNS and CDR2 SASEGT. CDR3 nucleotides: TGTGCCAGCAGTGAAGCGCTCGGAGGAGGTGGATTCACAGATACGCAGTATTTT. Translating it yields CASSEALGGGGFTDTQYF.

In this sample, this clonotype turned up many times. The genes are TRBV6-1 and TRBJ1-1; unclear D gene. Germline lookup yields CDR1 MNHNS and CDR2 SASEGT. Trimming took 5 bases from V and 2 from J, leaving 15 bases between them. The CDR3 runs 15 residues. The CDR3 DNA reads TGTGCCAGCAGTTCGGGCCCTCGGCAAAACACTGAAGCTTTCTTT. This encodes CASSSGPRQNTEAFF.

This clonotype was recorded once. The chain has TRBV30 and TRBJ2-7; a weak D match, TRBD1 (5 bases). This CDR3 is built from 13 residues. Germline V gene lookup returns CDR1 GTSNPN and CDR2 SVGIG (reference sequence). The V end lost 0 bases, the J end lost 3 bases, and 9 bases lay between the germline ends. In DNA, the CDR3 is TGTGCCTGGAGTGTGGACACCTTCTACGAGCAGTACTTC. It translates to CAWSVDTFYEQYF.